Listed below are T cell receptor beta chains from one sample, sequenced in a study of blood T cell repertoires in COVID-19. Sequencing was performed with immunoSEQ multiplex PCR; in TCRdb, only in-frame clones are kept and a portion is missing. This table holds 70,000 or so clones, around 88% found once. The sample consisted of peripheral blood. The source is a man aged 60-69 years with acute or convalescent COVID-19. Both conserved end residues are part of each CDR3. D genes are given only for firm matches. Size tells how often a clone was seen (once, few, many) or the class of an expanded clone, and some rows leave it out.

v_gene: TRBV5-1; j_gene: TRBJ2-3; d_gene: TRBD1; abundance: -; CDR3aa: CASSLRGLGTDTQYF; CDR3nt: TGCGCCAGCAGCTTGAGGGGGCTGGGCACAGATACGCAGTATTTT
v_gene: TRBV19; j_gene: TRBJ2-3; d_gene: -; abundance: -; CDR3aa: CASSPTRDTQYF; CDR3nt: TGTGCCAGTAGTCCTACTAGGGATACGCAGTATTTT
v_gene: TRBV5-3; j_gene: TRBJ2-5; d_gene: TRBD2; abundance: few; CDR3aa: CARSLGTSEEETQYF; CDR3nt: TGTGCCAGAAGCTTGGGGACTAGCGAAGAAGAGACCCAGTACTTC
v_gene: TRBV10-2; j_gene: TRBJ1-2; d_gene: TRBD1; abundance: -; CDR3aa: CASRGTGGSGYTF; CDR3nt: TGCGCCAGCCGCGGGACAGGGGGCTCTGGCTACACCTTC
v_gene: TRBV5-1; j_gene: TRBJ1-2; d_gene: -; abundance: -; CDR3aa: CASSLAREGYGYTF; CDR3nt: TGCGCCAGCAGCTTGGCCAGGGAGGGTTATGGCTACACCTTC
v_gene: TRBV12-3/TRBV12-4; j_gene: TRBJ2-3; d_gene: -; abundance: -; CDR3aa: CASSLFSNTQYF; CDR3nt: TGTGCCAGCAGTTTATTTAGTAATACGCAGTATTTT
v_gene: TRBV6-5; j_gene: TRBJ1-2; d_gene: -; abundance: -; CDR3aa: CASSYSETAIYGYTF; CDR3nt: TGTGCCAGCAGTTACTCGGAGACAGCTATCTATGGCTACACCTTC
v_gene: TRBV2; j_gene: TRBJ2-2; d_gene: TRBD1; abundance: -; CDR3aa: CASGMATGTGELFF; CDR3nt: TGTGCCAGCGGGATGGCGACAGGGACCGGGGAGCTGTTTTTT
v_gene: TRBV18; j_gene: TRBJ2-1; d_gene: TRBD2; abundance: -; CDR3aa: CASSPIREGEQFF; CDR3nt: TGTGCCAGCTCACCAATCAGGGAGGGTGAGCAGTTCTTC
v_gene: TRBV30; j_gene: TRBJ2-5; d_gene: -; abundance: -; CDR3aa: CAWTGAYQETQYF; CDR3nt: TGTGCCTGGACAGGGGCGTACCAAGAGACCCAGTACTTC
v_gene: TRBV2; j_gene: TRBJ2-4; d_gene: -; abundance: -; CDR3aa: CASSEAQGPPTQYF; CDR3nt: TGTGCCAGCAGTGAAGCCCAGGGCCCCCCAACTCAGTACTTC
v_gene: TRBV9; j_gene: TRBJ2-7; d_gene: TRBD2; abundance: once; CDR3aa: CASSPGTSGYEQYF; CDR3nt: TGTGCCAGCTCCCCCGGGACTAGCGGTTACGAGCAGTACTTC
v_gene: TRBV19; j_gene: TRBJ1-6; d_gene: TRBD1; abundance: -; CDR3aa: CASSTRTGTGANSPLHF; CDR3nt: TGTGCCAGTAGTACGCGAACCGGGACAGGGGCAAATTCACCCCTCCACTTT
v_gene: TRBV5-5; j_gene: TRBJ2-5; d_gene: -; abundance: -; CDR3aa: CASSLTLPTGTAQETQYF; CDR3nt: TGTGCCAGCAGCTTAACTCTACCAACAGGGACGGCCCAAGAGACCCAGTACTTC
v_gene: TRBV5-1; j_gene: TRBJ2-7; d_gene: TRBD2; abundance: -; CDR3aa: CASSLSTAGEREQYF; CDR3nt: TGCGCCAGCAGCTTGTCCACAGCGGGAGAGCGCGAGCAGTACTTC
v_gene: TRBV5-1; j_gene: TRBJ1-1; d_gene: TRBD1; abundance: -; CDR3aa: CASSLAPTGVNTEAFF; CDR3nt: TGCGCCAGCAGCTTGGCTCCCACAGGGGTGAACACTGAAGCTTTCTTT
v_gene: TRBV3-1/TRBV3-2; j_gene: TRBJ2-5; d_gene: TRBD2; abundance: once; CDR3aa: CASSQDLRGRFQETQYF; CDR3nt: TGTGCCAGCAGCCAAGATCTTCGCGGGAGATTCCAAGAGACCCAGTACTTC
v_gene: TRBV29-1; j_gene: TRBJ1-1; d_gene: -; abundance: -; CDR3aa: CSVDVSGQPNTEAFF; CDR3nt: TGCAGCGTTGACGTCTCAGGGCAGCCGAACACTGAAGCTTTCTTT
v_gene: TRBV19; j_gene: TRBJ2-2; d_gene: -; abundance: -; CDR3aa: CASRGPELVTGELFF; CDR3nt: TGTGCCAGTAGGGGCCCAGAACTAGTCACCGGGGAGCTGTTTTTT
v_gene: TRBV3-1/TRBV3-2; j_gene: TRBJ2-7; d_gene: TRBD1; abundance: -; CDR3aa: CASSQVGLGGSEQYF; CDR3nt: TGTGCCAGCAGCCAAGTTGGTTTAGGGGGCAGCGAGCAGTACTTC
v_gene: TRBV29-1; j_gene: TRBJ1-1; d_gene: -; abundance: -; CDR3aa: CSVAGGGTEAFF; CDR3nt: TGCAGCGTTGCGGGGGGCGGCACTGAAGCTTTCTTT
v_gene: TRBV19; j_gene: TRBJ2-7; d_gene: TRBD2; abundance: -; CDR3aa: CASSTSSGGYEQYF; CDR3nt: TGTGCCAGTAGTACTTCTAGCGGGGGATACGAGCAGTACTTC
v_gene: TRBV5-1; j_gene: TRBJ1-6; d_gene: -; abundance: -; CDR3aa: CASSGRTLSNSPLHF; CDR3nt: TGCGCCAGCAGCGGGAGGACACTGTCAAATTCACCCCTCCACTTT